Sequencing of this TCR beta chain was carried out in a study of T cells in Graves' hyperthyroidism and ophthalmopathy (dated by TCRdb to between 2018 and 2021). Regarding the research as a whole: Peripheral blood was collected at initial diagnosis, before any treatment. A discovery cohort of fewer than 110 patients, 43 with Graves' ophthalmopathy and 55 to 60 with stable Graves' hyperthyroidism, was used to find distinguishing TCR V-J signatures. Prospective prediction of ophthalmopathy was tested in an independent validation cohort of some 19 hyperthyroidism patients and 15 to 17 patients who later progressed to ophthalmopathy. The roughly 91 discovery patients were randomly split 7:3 into training and test sets. The study also compared thyroid tissue and blood T-cell repertoires from 5 to 7 Graves' hyperthyroidism patients. Once sampling was done, hyperthyroidism patients were given methimazole at a starting dose of 30 mg daily, whereas ophthalmopathy patients were given high-dose intravenous methylprednisolone. TCR Vbeta CDR3 sequencing of around 130 peripheral blood samples (roughly 43 ophthalmopathy, some 75 hyperthyroidism and approximately 17 progressor patients) is reported in the paper.

Via the germline V gene, CDR1 is SNHLY and CDR2 FYNNEI. From the cysteine up to the phenylalanine, the CDR3 has a length of 14 residues. The kept DNA is CDR3 alone, 42 bases in frame from the first base. The junction shows trimming of 4 bases on V and 3 bases on J, plus 10 bases between the germline ends. Paper-wide results and their limitations: In validation, progression to ophthalmopathy was predicted by the model with 70% to 71% sensitivity and around 76% specificity, a median of roughly 6 months before onset. Sample size was not statistically predetermined, and investigators were not blinded to group allocation. In cross-validation, a model built on a 13 V-J signature told ophthalmopathy apart from stable hyperthyroidism with 85% to 90% sensitivity and 81% to 82% specificity, and in testing the same model reached 80%/75%. Most expanded thyroid clonotypes (frequency above 0.001) were also found in blood, which suggests that blood repertoires may mirror thyroid immune responses.

The hyperthyroidism patients were between 18 and 65 years old and newly diagnosed, with a disease duration of less than 2 months. Patients with uncontrolled infections, other autoimmune diseases, pregnancy or lactation were excluded. Diagnoses relied on clinical symptoms, serum thyroxine and TRAb, thyroid ultrasound and orbital computed tomography. Blood from progressor patients was collected at the time of first diagnosis with hyperthyroidism, before any ophthalmopathy symptoms had appeared. PBMCs were isolated from 10 ml of fresh peripheral blood by Ficoll-Paque density gradient centrifugation. Progressor patients were initially diagnosed with Graves' hyperthyroidism and developed ophthalmopathy during follow-up. Total RNA was extracted with Trizol reagent, and quality was checked on an Agilent 2100 Bioanalyzer. TCR beta CDR3 regions were amplified from RNA transcripts. For the first round of RT-PCR on the TCR CDR3, the HTBI primer set was used together with the Qiagen OneStep RT-PCR kit. The libraries were constructed in a second round of multiplex PCR and then size-selected and purified. Paired-end sequencing of the libraries was performed with 100 bp reads on an Illumina HiSeq2000. The study's own analysis went as follows. SOAPnuke was used to process the raw data, removing reads that contained adapters or uncalled bases, had a mean Phred below 15, or lacked an exact match to the constant primer or identifier. High-quality paired reads were merged using COPE v1.2.5, and each unique nucleotide sequence was defined as a clonotype. Clonotypes were aligned to IMGT TRBV, TRBD and TRBJ reference segments using MiTCR v1.1. The analysis included only V-J combinations with a frequency above 0.0001, which together covered 99% to 99.2% of the repertoires. The TCS score was defined as F50 (clonal expansion) divided by E x V (chaos), with BLOSUM62-based TCRdist calculated between CDR3 peptides within each V-J. Welch's t-statistics and random forest reduced approximately 520 V-J features to around 14, which were used in a naive Bayes classifier (R e1071). TCRdb redid the processing of the public reads, applying fastp at Q25 and MiXCR, and retained in-frame beta chains. One record per CDR3 amino acid sequence lists the most common genes and DNA. TCRdb, not the authors, supplied the V and J calls. The sample table lists hundreds of thousands of distinct CDR3 sequences, 18% of them with a count of one. In total, the top ten clones hold approximately 15% of the sample.

This clonotype was picked up many times. No cognate antigen has been identified for it. Base qualities were left out, and no much larger clone turns up one base away. This TCR came from a woman in her forties or fifties with Graves' hyperthyroidism that later progressed to Graves' ophthalmopathy. The specimen sequenced was blood. The V and J segments used are TRBV2 and TRBJ1-3, with TRBD1 perhaps the D gene, on 5 matching bases. The DNA sequence reads TGTGCCAGCAGTGGCTCGGGGGTTGGAAACACCATATATTTT. It translates as CASSGSGVGNTIYF.